These 30 T cell receptor beta chains were sequenced from one sample in a study of OX40 agonist ivuxolimab in advanced cancers. This table comes from immunoSEQ multiplex PCR, and its TCRdb copy is limited to in-frame clones, with some not included. The repertoire includes around 50,000 clones, roughly nine tenths of them detected once, and about a tenth sits in the top ten. The specimen was CD4+ or CD8+ T cells sorted from blood, collected in a trial of the OX40 agonist ivuxolimab. Every receptor here comes from an adult with an advanced solid tumor such as melanoma, head and neck, liver or kidney cancer.

This clone was recorded only once. The chain carries TRBV4-1 and TRBJ2-5; TRBD1 is a possible D gene (5 bases). V was shortened by 0 bases and J by 4 bases, with 12 bases between the two germline ends. CDR3 length: 15 residues. Germline CDR1 reads MGHRA; CDR2 reads YSYEKL. This chain's CDR3 is CASSQDGDRGETQYF. The CDR3 DNA follows: TGCGCCAGCAGCCAAGATGGAGACAGAGGAGAGACCCAGTACTTC.

V gene TRBV6-1 combines with J gene TRBJ2-3, with D possibly being TRBD1 (5 bases). This CDR3 comprises 14 residues. Germline assignment: CDR1 MNHNS and CDR2 SASEGT. V lost 3 bases to trimming and J lost 2 bases, with 9 bases between them. CDR3 sequence: CASSENRFTDTQYF. The CDR3 bases are TGTGCCAGCAGTGAGAACAGGTTCACAGATACGCAGTATTTT.

The chain links TRBV4-2 to TRBJ1-2, with D hard to call. The CDR3 length is 13 residues. Germline CDR1 LGHNA, CDR2 YNFKEQ. Trimming removed 1 base from V and 5 bases from J, with 8 bases in between. Written as DNA, the CDR3 is TGTGCCAGCAGCCAAGGTATCAGTTATGGCTACACCTTC. Amino acid sequence: CASSQGISYGYTF.

The rearrangement links TRBV7-3 to TRBJ2-1; unclear D gene. The germline V gene has CDR1 SGHTA and CDR2 FQGTGA. Trimming pared 4 bases from V and 0 bases from J, leaving 4 bases between. The CDR3 contains 13 residues. Written as DNA, the CDR3 is TGTGCCAGCAGCTCTAGCTCCTACAATGAGCAGTTCTTC. Translation gives CASSSSSYNEQFF.

The J gene is TRBJ1-2, the V gene TRBV30; D gene uncertain. The germline V and J ends were trimmed by 5 bases and 7 bases, with 14 bases remaining between them. The CDR3 has 12 residues. The V gene's germline CDR1 is GTSNPN and CDR2 SVGIG (reference sequence). DNA for the CDR3: TGTGCCTGGGCCCTCCGGGCGGGTGGCTACACCTTC. Protein sequence: CAWALRAGGYTF. The variable domain in full, with the rest retrieved from reference TRBV30 and TRBJ1-2, is SQTIHQWPATLVQPVGSPLSLECTVEGTSNPNLYWYRQAAGRGLQLLFYSVGIGQISSEVPQNLSASRPQDRQFILSSKKLLLSDSGFYLCAWALRAGGYTFGSGTRLTVV.

The rearrangement uses TRBV7-9 and TRBJ1-4; D might be TRBD1 (5 bases). Germline lookup yields CDR1 SEHNR and CDR2 FQNEAQ (reference sequence). The germline V and J ends were trimmed by 7 bases and 4 bases, with 10 bases remaining between them. The CDR3 is 13 amino acids. CDR3 region: CASTGPNNEKLFF. The CDR3 DNA reads TGTGCCAGCACAGGGCCGAATAATGAAAAACTGTTTTTT.

The chain has TRBV9 and TRBJ2-5; no clear D gene. CDR3 size: 13 residues. V lost 5 bases and J lost 5, with 13 bases in between. From germline, CDR1 is SGDLS and CDR2 YYNGEE. The CDR3 coding sequence is TGTGCCAGCAGTGCCGAAATGATGGAGACCCAGTACTTC. Translated, it gives CASSAEMMETQYF.

This clone showed up just once. This chain joins TRBV5-5 and TRBJ2-7; maybe TRBD1 (6 bases). Trimming removed 1 base from V and 5 bases from J, with 16 bases in between. Germline CDR1 is SGHKS and CDR2 is YYEKEE (reference sequence). CDR3 length: 15 amino acids. The CDR3 DNA reads as TGTGCCAGCAGCTTGTGGTTGTCAGGGGTCGACGAGCAGTACTTC. Its translation is CASSLWLSGVDEQYF.

This chain connects TRBV4-3 to TRBJ2-4, with D tentatively TRBD1 (8 bases). This CDR3 region has 11 residues. V lost 6 bases and J lost 14, with 14 bases in between. Per the germline V gene, CDR1 is LGHNA and CDR2 is YSLEER. The CDR3, as DNA: TGCGCCAGCAGAAACAGGGGGGGTAAGTACTTC. It yields the protein CASRNRGGKYF.

The chain links TRBV2 to TRBJ2-1; D may be TRBD2 (6 bases). V lost 8 bases to trimming and J lost 10 bases, with 15 bases between them. The CDR3 extends over 12 amino acids. Germline CDR1 is SNHLY and CDR2 is FYNNEI. The CDR3 sequence: CASRRGEEEQFF. CDR3 sequence (DNA): TGTGCCAGCCGGAGGGGCGAAGAGGAGCAGTTCTTC.

V gene TRBV9 combines with J gene TRBJ2-1; a weak D match, TRBD2 (6 bases). The V gene's germline CDR1 is SGDLS and CDR2 YYNGEE. The germline V and J ends were trimmed by 3 bases and 0 bases, with 13 bases remaining between them. The CDR3 has 16 amino acids. CDR3 DNA: TGTGCCAGCAGCGGGGGCACGGGAGTCTCCTACAATGAGCAGTTCTTC. This gives the protein CASSGGTGVSYNEQFF. Full variable domain (outside the CDR3, taken from reference TRBV9 and TRBJ2-1): DSGVTQTPKHLITATGQRVTLRCSPRSGDLSVYWYQQSLDQGLQFLIQYYNGEERAKGNILERFSAQQFPDLHSELNLSSLELGDSALYFCASSGGTGVSYNEQFFGPGTRLTVL.

By its share, this clone is medium-sized. This chain connects TRBV30 to TRBJ1-2; 8 positions agree with TRBD1. The trim removed 5 bases at V and 7 bases at J, leaving 15 bases unmatched. Germline CDR1 GTSNPN, CDR2 SVGIG (reference sequence). The CDR3 has 15 amino acids. CDR3 coding DNA: TGTGCCTGGGCCCGGGACAGGTCTTTTCGTCGTGGCTACACCTTC. Protein product: CAWARDRSFRRGYTF.

V and J are TRBV10-2 and TRBJ2-1; TRBD1 aligns across 9 bases. V lost 3 bases and J lost 7; bases outside the gene matches: 4. This CDR3 has 14 amino acids. CDR1 is WSHSY and CDR2 is SAAADI in the germline V gene. CDR3 loop: CASSEQGAGNEQFF. CDR3 bases: TGCGCCAGCAGTGAACAGGGGGCGGGTAATGAGCAGTTCTTC.

The gene calls are TRBV30 and TRBJ2-7; D is possibly TRBD2 (5 bases). The CDR3 loop spans 13 amino acids. V was shortened by 2 bases and J by 2 bases, with 10 bases between the two germline ends. Per germline, CDR1 GTSNPN and CDR2 SVGIG (reference sequence). This CDR3 reads CAWSQDGTYEQYF. CDR3 in DNA: TGTGCCTGGAGTCAGGACGGGACCTACGAGCAGTACTTC.

The chain links TRBV7-3 to TRBJ2-5; D is unclear. This CDR3 region has 13 residues. Germline loops: CDR1 SGHTA, CDR2 FQGTGA. V was trimmed by 1 base and J by 4 bases, leaving 7 bases between them. CDR3 coding DNA: TGTGCCAGCAGCTTAAGTCCAATAGAGACCCAGTACTTC. Amino acids: CASSLSPIETQYF.

The V call is TRBV7-2, the J call TRBJ2-2; 9 nucleotides match TRBD1. The CDR3 spans 15 residues. Germline values: CDR1 SGHTA, CDR2 FQGNSA. J lost 5 bases, V lost 5 bases, and 6 bases had no gene match. The CDR3: CASSPDRGGTGELFF. The CDR3 DNA reads as TGTGCCAGCAGCCCGGACAGGGGAGGGACCGGGGAGCTGTTTTTT.

The chain employs TRBV2 and TRBJ2-7, with 8 bases matching TRBD1. This CDR3 is built from 17 residues. Trimming at V came to 11 bases and at J to 5 bases, leaving 23 bases not matched to a gene. Per germline, CDR1 SNHLY and CDR2 FYNNEI. CDR3 region: CAASKFPRQGFPHEQYF. The CDR3 coding sequence is TGTGCCGCCAGCAAATTCCCTCGACAGGGGTTTCCCCACGAGCAGTACTTC.

The chain couples TRBV28 to TRBJ1-1, with D possibly TRBD1 on 6 matching bases. The ends were cut back, 5 bases at V and 0 bases at J, with 10 bases in the middle. This CDR3 contains 14 residues. The germline V gene encodes CDR1 MDHEN and CDR2 SYDVKM. The CDR3 region has the DNA TGTGCCAGCAGTCGGACAGCCATGAACACTGAAGCTTTCTTT. Its translation: CASSRTAMNTEAFF.

The chain couples TRBV6-1 to TRBJ2-3; 10 bases align to TRBD1. This CDR3 is 16 amino acids long. Germline V gene lookup returns CDR1 MNHNS and CDR2 SASEGT. Trimming at V came to 2 bases and at J to 3 bases, leaving 5 bases not matched to a gene. CDR3 region: CASSEYGTGETDTQYF. CDR3 coding DNA: TGTGCCAGCAGTGAATACGGGACAGGGGAGACAGATACGCAGTATTTT.

The chain links TRBV5-4 to TRBJ2-3, with TRBD2 matching 8 bases. Germline loops: CDR1 SGHNT, CDR2 YYREEE (reference sequence). The CDR3 spans 15 residues. The V segment lost 2 bases and the J segment 2 bases; nucleotides outside the gene matches: 4. The CDR3 nucleotides read TGTGCCAGCAGCTTCTCCGGGAGGGCCACAGATACGCAGTATTTT. Translating gives CASSFSGRATDTQYF. The entire variable domain, with the rest obtained from reference TRBV5-4 and TRBJ2-3, is as follows: ETGVTQSPTHLIKTRGQQVTLRCSSQSGHNTVSWYQQALGQGPQFIFQYYREEENGRGNFPPRFSGLQFPNYSSELNVNALELDDSALYLCASSFSGRATDTQYFGPGTRLTVL.

The chain carries TRBV27 and TRBJ2-7, with 11 nucleotides matching TRBD2. CDR1 is MNHEY, CDR2 SMNVEV, per germline (reference sequence). With 1 base clipped from V and 1 base from J, the junction kept 6 bases outside the gene matches. This CDR3 comprises 17 residues. The CDR3 sequence: CASSLFTGTSGSYEQYF. CDR3 nucleotide sequence: TGTGCCAGCAGTTTATTCACCGGGACTAGCGGATCCTACGAGCAGTACTTC.

The V gene is TRBV14, the J gene TRBJ2-1; the D gene is possibly TRBD2 (6 bases). The V gene lost 6 bases and the J gene lost 12 bases, with 15 bases spanning the gap. Germline V gene data show CDR1 as SGHDN and CDR2 as FVKESK. This CDR3 comprises 12 residues. CDR3 protein: CASRNWGDTQFF. Written as DNA, the CDR3 is TGTGCCAGCAGAAACTGGGGGGATACGCAGTTCTTC.

In its sample, this clone was seen a few times. The CDR3 here is CASSGWDSNQPQHF. CDR3 in DNA: TGTGCCAGTAGTGGGTGGGACAGCAATCAGCCCCAGCATTTT. The chain uses TRBV19 and TRBJ1-5, with D perhaps matching TRBD1 (5 bases). From germline, CDR1 is LNHDA and CDR2 SQIVND (reference sequence). Trimming left V 5 bases short and J 1 base short, with 9 bases between. There are 14 residues in the CDR3. Full variable domain (remainder filled in from reference TRBV19 and TRBJ1-5): DGGITQSPKYLFRKEGQNVTLSCEQNLNHDAMYWYRQDPGQGLRLIYYSQIVNDFQKGDIAEGYSVSREKKESFPLTVTSAQKNPTAFYLCASSGWDSNQPQHFGDGTRLSIL.

The rearrangement links TRBV19 to TRBJ2-6, with D possibly being TRBD1 (6 bases). Trimming removed 7 bases at V and 4 bases at J, with 17 bases between. Germline assignment: CDR1 LNHDA and CDR2 SQIVND (reference sequence). The CDR3 has 16 amino acids. CDR3 sequence: CASTDTGLSGANVLTF. Written as DNA, the CDR3 is TGTGCCAGTACCGATACAGGGTTGTCAGGGGCCAACGTCCTGACTTTC.

The V and J genes are TRBV11-2 and TRBJ1-1, with a weak D call TRBD1 (5 bases). Trimming stripped 1 base from V and 2 bases from J, with 8 bases between. The CDR3 extends over 14 amino acids. Looked up from germline, CDR1 is SGHAT and CDR2 is FQNNGV. The chain's CDR3 is CASSLVQGNTEAFF. As DNA, the CDR3 is TGTGCCAGCAGCTTAGTTCAGGGTAACACTGAAGCTTTCTTT.

This rearrangement joins TRBV19 to TRBJ2-1; TRBD2 agrees at 11 bases. From germline, CDR1 is LNHDA and CDR2 SQIVND (reference sequence). The J segment lost 7 bases and the V segment lost 3 bases, leaving 5 bases of the junction unmatched. This CDR3 is built from 15 residues. The CDR3 loop reads CASSISGRAGNEQFF. The CDR3 region has the DNA TGTGCCAGTAGTATTAGCGGGAGGGCCGGAAATGAGCAGTTCTTC.

The chain combines TRBV5-1 with TRBJ2-5; D might be TRBD1 (5 bases). The ends were cut back, 4 bases at V and 4 bases at J, with 11 bases in the middle. The germline CDR1 and CDR2 sequences are SGHRS and YFSETQ. The CDR3 has 13 amino acids. CDR3 nucleotides: TGCGCCAGCAGCACACAGGTTTCAGAGACCCAGTACTTC. Translated: CASSTQVSETQYF.

The chain recombines TRBV11-1 with TRBJ2-5; tentative D call: TRBD1 (6 bases). The CDR3 spans 12 residues. CDR1 is SGHAT, CDR2 FQDESV, per germline (reference sequence). Trimming took off 8 bases at V and 2 bases at J, with 9 bases between the two ends. CDR3 bases: TGTGCCAGCTCGGACAGTCAAGAGACCCAGTACTTC. This codes for CASSDSQETQYF.

The chain carries TRBV30 and TRBJ2-1; D might be TRBD2 (5 bases). The CDR3 covers 14 residues. Germline-derived CDR1 and CDR2 are GTSNPN and SVGIG (reference sequence). V dropped 0 bases and J dropped 7 bases, with 13 bases sitting between them. CDR3 region: CAWSVRGLGNEQFF. The CDR3 region has the DNA TGTGCCTGGAGTGTACGAGGGCTGGGGAATGAGCAGTTCTTC.

The V and J genes are TRBV4-2 and TRBJ2-2, with 7 nucleotides matching TRBD2. The ends lost 4 bases at V and 2 bases at J; junction bases unmatched: 4. Germline-derived CDR1 and CDR2 are LGHNA and YNFKEQ. CDR3 length equals 15 residues. Written as DNA, the CDR3 is TGTGCCAGCAGCCCCAAGCGGGGCAACACCGGGGAGCTGTTTTTT. Translation gives CASSPKRGNTGELFF.